This T cell receptor beta chain was profiled in a study of shared clonotypes between healthy human individuals. The study's findings and limits: Naive subsets typically showed greater estimated richness than memory subsets. The sharing of 4.5% to 5.5% of naive CD4 clonotypes was seen across several donors.

The CDR3 consists of 16 residues. Trimming pared 4 bases from V and 4 bases from J, leaving 20 bases between. Per the germline V gene, CDR1 is SGDLS and CDR2 is YYNGEE. About this clone: Antigen unknown.

As defined, naive CD8 cells were CD45RO-negative and positively selected for CCR7, with terminally differentiated effector memory CD45RA+ cells excluded. Each sample came from a Caucasian adult donor living in Nashville, Tennessee. Profiled with immunoSEQ multiplex PCR; TCRdb holds only in-frame clones, not every one. The table has about 2,100,000 clones, about 92% seen once. The sample consisted of naive CD8+ T cells from PBMCs. The V and J genes are TRBV9 and TRBJ2-5; D call uncertain. The source of this sequence is a man between 18 and 35 years old in good health. Some clones in this sample may be carry-over from other donors' samples. CDR3 coding DNA: TGTGCCAGCAGCCCAACGTGGGCAGAAGATCGAGAGACCCAGTACTTC. It specifies CASSPTWAEDRETQYF.